A single sample gave rise to the 8 T cell receptor beta chains below, sequenced in a study of blood T cell repertoires in COVID-19. Profiled with immunoSEQ multiplex PCR; TCRdb holds only in-frame clones, not every one. This sample has under 300,000 clones, with approximately 90% found just once. Sample: PBMCs or T cells enriched from blood (not recorded which). The receptors shown here come from a woman aged 40-49 years with acute COVID-19.

J is TRBJ1-1 and V is TRBV7-9, with 8 bases identical to TRBD1. This CDR3 spans 14 amino acids. V trimming: 4 bases; J trimming: 5 bases; junction bases outside the gene matches: 6. From germline, CDR1 is SEHNR and CDR2 FQNEAQ (reference sequence). The CDR3 sequence is CASSSGQGETEAFF. CDR3 sequence (DNA): TGTGCCAGCAGCTCAGGACAGGGAGAGACTGAAGCTTTCTTT.

This clone was counted a single time. This chain uses TRBV27 with TRBJ2-2; 7 bases are shared with TRBD2. CDR1 is MNHEY and CDR2 is SMNVEV in the germline V gene (reference sequence). The length of the CDR3 is 15 residues. The V and J ends lost 8 bases and 7 bases, in that order; junction bases with no gene match: 13. For the CDR3, the DNA is TGTGCCAGCTCCCGTTTGGCGGGAGTAGGCGGGGAGCTGTTTTTT. It translates to CASSRLAGVGGELFF.

This chain uses TRBV29-1 with TRBJ1-2; 9 bases align to TRBD1. This CDR3 contains 11 residues. CDR1 and CDR2 (germline): SQVTM, ANQGSEA. V lost 8 bases, J lost 6 bases, and 4 bases stayed unmatched. For the CDR3, the DNA is TGCAGCAGCACAGGGGGCGATGGCTACACCTTC. Protein sequence: CSSTGGDGYTF.

The chain has TRBV24-1 and TRBJ1-5; 12 positions match TRBD1. Germline V lookup: CDR1 KGHDR, CDR2 SFDVKD. This CDR3 contains 15 residues. V lost 10 bases to trimming and J lost 7 bases; unmatched junction nucleotides: 10. The CDR3 region is CATSGQGAGGQPQHF. CDR3 nucleotides: TGTGCCACTTCGGGACAGGGGGCGGGCGGCCAGCCCCAGCATTTT.

The chain uses TRBV5-6 and TRBJ2-7; 8 nucleotides line up with TRBD1. Germline CDR1 SGHDT, CDR2 YYEEEE. V trimming: 3 bases; J trimming: 5 bases; junction bases outside the gene matches: 10. The CDR3 contains 15 residues. The CDR3 loop reads CASSSGTWTGHEQYF. The DNA of the CDR3 is TGTGCCAGCAGCTCTGGAACCTGGACAGGGCACGAGCAGTACTTC.

The chain recombines TRBV6-2 or TRBV6-3 with TRBJ1-2; TRBD1 is a possible D gene (6 bases). Germline assignment: CDR1 MNHEY and CDR2 SVGEGT. Trimming removed 5 bases at V and 5 bases at J, with 12 bases between. The length of the CDR3 is 13 residues. CDR3 sequence (DNA): TGTGCCAGCAGTCAAGACAGGCAGTATGGCTACACCTTC. This gives the protein CASSQDRQYGYTF.

This chain uses TRBV19 with TRBJ2-3; 9 nucleotides line up with TRBD1. Germline assignment: CDR1 LNHDA and CDR2 SQIVND (reference sequence). CDR3 size: 18 residues. V shed 5 bases and J 3 bases; nucleotides not matched to a gene: 15. The CDR3 spells CASSHWAGTGSRTDTQYF. The CDR3 nucleotides read TGTGCCAGTAGTCATTGGGCCGGGACAGGGAGTAGGACAGATACGCAGTATTTT.

This clone was observed a single time. The chain joins TRBV4-1 to TRBJ2-3, with D possibly TRBD2 on 5 matching bases. The CDR3 totals 13 residues. Germline V lookup: CDR1 MGHRA, CDR2 YSYEKL. V shed 1 base and J shed 6 bases, with 8 bases lying between them. The CDR3 nucleotides are TGCGCCAGCAGCCAAGGAAGAGGGGATACGCAGTATTTT. Translated, it gives CASSQGRGDTQYF.